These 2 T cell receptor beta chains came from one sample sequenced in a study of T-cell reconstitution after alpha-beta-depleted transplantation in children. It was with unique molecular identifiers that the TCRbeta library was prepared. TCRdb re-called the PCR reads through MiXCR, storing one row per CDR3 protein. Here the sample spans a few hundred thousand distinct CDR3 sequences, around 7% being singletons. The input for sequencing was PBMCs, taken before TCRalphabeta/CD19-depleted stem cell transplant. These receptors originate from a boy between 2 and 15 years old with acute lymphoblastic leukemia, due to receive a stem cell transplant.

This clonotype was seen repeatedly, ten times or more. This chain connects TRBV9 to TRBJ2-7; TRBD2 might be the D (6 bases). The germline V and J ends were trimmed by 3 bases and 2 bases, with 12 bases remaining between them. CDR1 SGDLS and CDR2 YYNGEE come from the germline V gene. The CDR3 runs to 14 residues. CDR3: CASSAAGGPYEQYF. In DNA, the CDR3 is TGTGCCAGCAGCGCCGCCGGGGGACCCTACGAGCAGTACTTC.

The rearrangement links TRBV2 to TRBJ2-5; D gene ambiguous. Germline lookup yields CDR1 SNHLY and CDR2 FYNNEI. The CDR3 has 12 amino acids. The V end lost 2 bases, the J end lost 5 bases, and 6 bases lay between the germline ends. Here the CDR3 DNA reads TGTGCCAGCAGTGAATGGAAGGAGACCCAGTACTTC. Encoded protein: CASSEWKETQYF.